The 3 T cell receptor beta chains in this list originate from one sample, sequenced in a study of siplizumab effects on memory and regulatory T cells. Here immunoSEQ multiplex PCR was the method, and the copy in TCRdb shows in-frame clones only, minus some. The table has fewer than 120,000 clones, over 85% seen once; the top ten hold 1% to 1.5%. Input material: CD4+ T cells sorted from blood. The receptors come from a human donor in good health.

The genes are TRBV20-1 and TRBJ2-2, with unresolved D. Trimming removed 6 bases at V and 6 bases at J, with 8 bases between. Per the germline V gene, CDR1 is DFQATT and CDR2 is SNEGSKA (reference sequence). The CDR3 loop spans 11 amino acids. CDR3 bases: TGCAGTGCCCGAGGTGCCGGGGAGCTGTTTTTT. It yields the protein CSARGAGELFF.

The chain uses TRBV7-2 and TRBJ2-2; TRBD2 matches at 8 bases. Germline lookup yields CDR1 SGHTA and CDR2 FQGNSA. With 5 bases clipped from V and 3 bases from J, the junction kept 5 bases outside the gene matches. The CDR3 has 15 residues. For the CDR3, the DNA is TGTGCCAGCAGCCGGGGGGGGCTGGACACCGGGGAGCTGTTTTTT. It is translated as CASSRGGLDTGELFF. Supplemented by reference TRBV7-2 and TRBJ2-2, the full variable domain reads GAGVSQSPSNKVTEKGKDVELRCDPISGHTALYWYRQSLGQGLEFLIYFQGNSAPDKSGLPSDRFSAERTGGSVSTLTIQRTQQEDSAVYLCASSRGGLDTGELFFGEGSRLTVL.

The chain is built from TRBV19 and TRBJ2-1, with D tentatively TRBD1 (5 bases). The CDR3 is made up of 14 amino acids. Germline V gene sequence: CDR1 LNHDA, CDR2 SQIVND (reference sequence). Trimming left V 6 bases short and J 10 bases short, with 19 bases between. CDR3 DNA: TGTGCCAGTAGAGGCCTGGGGCTTTTCGGAGAGCAGTTCTTC. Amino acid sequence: CASRGLGLFGEQFF.